This T cell receptor beta chain emerged from a study of blood T cell repertoires in COVID-19. Under the authors' procedure: The assay estimated nucleated cells by amplifying reference gene primers. Only in-frame clones appear in the TCRdb table, and some are missing; sequencing was by immunoSEQ multiplex PCR. V, J and clone size are those of that table, while D and trimming were read from the DNA. The sample consists of roughly 220,000 clones, more than 75% of them appearing once. Sequencing was carried out using peripheral blood. The sequence was collected from an elderly man with acute or convalescent COVID-19.

DNA of the CDR3: TGTGCCAGCAGTCTTTCAACAGGGGGCTTACGCACTGAAGCTTTCTTT. This gives the protein CASSLSTGGLRTEAFF. V is TRBV27 and J is TRBJ1-1; 9 nucleotides line up with TRBD1. Germline V gene sequence: CDR1 MNHEY, CDR2 SMNVEV (reference sequence). V dropped 5 bases and J dropped 4; count of bases not matched to a gene: 11. The CDR3 spans 16 residues.